The rows below give T cell receptor beta chains drawn from one sample of a study of CD8 T cells in ankylosing spondylitis. TCRdb re-called the 5' RACE reads through MiXCR, storing one row per CDR3 protein. The sample includes more than 150,000 distinct CDR3 sequences, 13% of them seen just once. Sample: blood, either unsorted or a sorted T cell fraction (not recorded which). These receptors all come from a female donor with ankylosing spondylitis or in good health (not recorded which). Both conserved end residues are part of each CDR3. A D gene is named only where the DNA matches it firmly. The size field is filled for only some rows; it gives once, few, many or a size class.

j_call	clone_size	v_call	d_call	cdr3_aa	cdr3_nt
TRBJ2-1	many	TRBV7-6	NA	CASSLASSTRDEQFF	TGTGCCAGCAGCTTAGCTTCCTCTACGCGGGATGAGCAGTTCTTC
TRBJ2-2	few	TRBV5-5	NA	CASSLARVTGELFF	TGTGCCAGCAGCTTGGCCAGGGTCACCGGGGAGCTGTTTTTT
TRBJ1-3	many	TRBV5-1	NA	CASSPDTSPGNTIYF	TGCGCCAGCAGCCCGGACACAAGTCCCGGAAACACCATATATTTT
TRBJ1-4	few	TRBV20-1	NA	CSVSRSLATNEKLFF	TGCAGTGTCTCCAGGTCCCTAGCAACTAATGAAAAACTGTTTTTT
TRBJ1-1	many	TRBV7-2	NA	CASSLGTWTEAFF	TGTGCCAGCAGCTTAGGGACCTGGACTGAAGCTTTCTTT
TRBJ1-6	many	TRBV20-1	NA	CSAWDGSYNSPLHF	TGCAGTGCTTGGGACGGCTCCTATAATTCACCCCTCCACTTT
TRBJ1-1	many	TRBV7-9	NA	CASSSRQVDTEAFF	TGTGCCAGCAGCTCTCGACAGGTTGATACTGAAGCTTTCTTT
TRBJ2-2	many	TRBV4-1	NA	CASSQDTGRVTGELFF	TGCGCCAGCAGCCAAGATACTGGGAGAGTCACCGGGGAGCTGTTTTTT
TRBJ1-1	few	TRBV20-1	TRBD1	CSALTGEAVTEAFF	TGCAGTGCCTTGACAGGGGAGGCGGTCACTGAAGCTTTCTTT
TRBJ1-1	few	TRBV7-2	NA	CASSLGLENTEAFF	TGTGCCAGCAGCTTAGGACTTGAGAACACTGAAGCTTTCTTT
TRBJ1-1	many	TRBV6-1	NA	CASFQGMNTEAFF	TGTGCCTCCTTTCAGGGTATGAACACTGAAGCTTTCTTT
TRBJ2-7	many	TRBV5-6	NA	CASSIYRVSSYEQYF	TGTGCCAGCAGCATTTACAGGGTCAGCTCCTACGAGCAGTACTTC
TRBJ2-5	NA	TRBV11-2	NA	CASSDTVRGNQETQYF	TGTGCCAGCAGCGACACCGTCCGGGGCAACCAAGAGACCCAGTACTTC
TRBJ2-3	few	TRBV20-1	TRBD2	CSATSVPDNTDTQYF	TGCAGTGCAACTAGCGTGCCGGATAACACAGATACGCAGTATTTT
TRBJ1-2	many	TRBV10-3	NA	CAISGLNYGYTF	TGTGCCATCTCCGGGCTTAACTATGGCTACACCTTC
TRBJ2-6	few	TRBV4-1	TRBD1	CASSQDQGQGRSGANVLTF	TGCGCCAGCAGCCAAGATCAGGGACAGGGGAGGTCTGGGGCCAACGTCCTGACTTTC
TRBJ2-7	many	TRBV20-1	NA	CSARVPRDYEQYF	TGCAGTGCTAGAGTCCCCCGGGACTACGAGCAGTACTTC
TRBJ1-5	few	TRBV7-2	NA	CASSIYGGSNQPQHF	TGTGCCAGCAGTATATACGGGGGGAGCAATCAGCCCCAGCATTTT
TRBJ2-1	few	TRBV5-5	TRBD2	CASSLVVAGPNEQFF	TGTGCCAGCAGCTTGGTGGTAGCGGGGCCCAATGAGCAGTTCTTC
TRBJ2-6	NA	TRBV7-2	NA	CASSLLASGANVLTF	TGTGCCAGCAGCTTACTAGCTTCTGGGGCCAACGTCCTGACTTTC
TRBJ1-1	NA	TRBV20-1	NA	CSAGAFQNTEAFF	TGCAGTGCTGGGGCATTCCAGAACACTGAAGCTTTCTTT
TRBJ1-5	many	TRBV30	NA	CAWRGGLDQPQHF	TGTGCCTGGAGGGGTGGGTTGGATCAGCCCCAGCATTTT
TRBJ2-3	NA	TRBV7-2	TRBD1	CASSPNMGQVTDTQYF	TGTGCCAGCAGTCCGAATATGGGACAGGTCACAGATACGCAGTATTTT
TRBJ2-4	many	TRBV10-3	NA	CAISESTTAKNIQYF	TGTGCCATCAGTGAGTCCACTACAGCCAAAAACATTCAGTACTTC
TRBJ2-3	many	TRBV5-5	NA	CASSLKAGLTDTQYF	TGTGCCAGCAGCTTGAAGGCGGGACTCACAGATACGCAGTATTTT
TRBJ2-1	many	TRBV7-2	TRBD1	CASSSTGGMIEQFF	TGTGCCAGCAGCTCGACAGGGGGTATGATTGAGCAGTTCTTC
TRBJ2-1	many	TRBV12-3/TRBV12-4	TRBD2	CASIRGLATSNEQFF	TGTGCCAGCATCCGTGGACTAGCGACTTCCAATGAGCAGTTCTTC
TRBJ1-5	NA	TRBV27	NA	CASSSQGRSNQPQHF	TGTGCCAGCAGTTCTCAGGGGAGGAGCAATCAGCCCCAGCATTTT
TRBJ2-4	many	TRBV7-3	NA	CASSFGRPAKNIQYF	TGTGCCAGCAGCTTTGGGCGCCCGGCCAAAAACATTCAGTACTTC
TRBJ2-2	many	TRBV5-1	TRBD2	CASSVAAGASGELFF	TGCGCCAGCAGCGTTGCAGCGGGAGCTAGCGGGGAGCTGTTTTTT
TRBJ2-3	many	TRBV20-1	TRBD2	CSARALAGGPEDTQYF	TGCAGTGCTAGAGCGCTAGCGGGAGGGCCCGAAGATACGCAGTATTTT
TRBJ2-4	many	TRBV7-2	NA	CASSLEGTRRKNIQYF	TGTGCCAGCAGCTTAGAGGGGACAAGGCGCAAAAACATTCAGTACTTC
TRBJ2-3	many	TRBV27	NA	CASRYQGTDTQYF	TGTGCCAGCAGATATCAGGGCACAGATACGCAGTATTTT
TRBJ1-1	many	TRBV5-1	NA	CASSQIQGTAFF	TGCGCCAGCAGCCAGATACAGGGCACGGCTTTCTTT
TRBJ1-1	many	TRBV12-3/TRBV12-4	NA	CASSLSGPTEAFF	TGTGCCAGCAGTCTCAGCGGCCCCACTGAAGCTTTCTTT
TRBJ1-1	few	TRBV18	NA	CASSPTGLLNTEAFF	TGTGCCAGCTCACCGACAGGCCTTCTAAACACTGAAGCTTTCTTT
TRBJ2-7	many	TRBV29-1	NA	CSVDEGAYEQYF	TGCAGCGTTGACGAGGGCGCCTACGAGCAGTACTTC
TRBJ2-7	many	TRBV7-2	TRBD2	CASNWDSGGNEQYF	TGTGCCAGCAATTGGGATAGCGGGGGTAACGAGCAGTACTTC